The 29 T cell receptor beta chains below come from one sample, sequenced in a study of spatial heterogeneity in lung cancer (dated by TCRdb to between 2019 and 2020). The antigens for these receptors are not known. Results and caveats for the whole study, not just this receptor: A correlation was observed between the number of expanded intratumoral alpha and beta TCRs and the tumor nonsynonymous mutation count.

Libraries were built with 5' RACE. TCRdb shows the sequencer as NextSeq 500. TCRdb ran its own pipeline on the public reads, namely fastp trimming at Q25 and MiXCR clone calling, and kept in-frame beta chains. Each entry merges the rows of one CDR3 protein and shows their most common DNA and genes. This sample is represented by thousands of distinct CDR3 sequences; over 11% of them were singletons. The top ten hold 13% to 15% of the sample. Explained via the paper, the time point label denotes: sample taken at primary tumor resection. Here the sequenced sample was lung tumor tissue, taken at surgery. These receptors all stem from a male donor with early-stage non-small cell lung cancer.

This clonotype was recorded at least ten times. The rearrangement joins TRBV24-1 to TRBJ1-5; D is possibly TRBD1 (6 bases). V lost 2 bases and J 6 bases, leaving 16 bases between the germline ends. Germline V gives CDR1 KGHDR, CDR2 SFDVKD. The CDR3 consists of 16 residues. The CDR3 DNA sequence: TGTGCCACCAGTGATTCGGGGGCAGGGAGAGGTCAGCCCCAGCATTTT. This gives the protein CATSDSGAGRGQPQHF.

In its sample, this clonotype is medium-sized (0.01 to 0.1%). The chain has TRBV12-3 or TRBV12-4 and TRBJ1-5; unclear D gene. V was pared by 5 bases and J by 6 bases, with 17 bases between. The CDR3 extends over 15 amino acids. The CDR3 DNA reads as TGTGCCAGCAGTCAGTGGGGAGGAGAGGGTCAGCCCCAGCATTTT. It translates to CASSQWGGEGQPQHF.

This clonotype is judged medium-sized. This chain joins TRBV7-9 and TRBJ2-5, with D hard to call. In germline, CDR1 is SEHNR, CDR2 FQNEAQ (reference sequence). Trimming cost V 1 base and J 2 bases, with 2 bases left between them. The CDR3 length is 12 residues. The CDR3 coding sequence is TGTGCCAGCAGCTTAGTGCAAGAGACCCAGTACTTC. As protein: CASSLVQETQYF.

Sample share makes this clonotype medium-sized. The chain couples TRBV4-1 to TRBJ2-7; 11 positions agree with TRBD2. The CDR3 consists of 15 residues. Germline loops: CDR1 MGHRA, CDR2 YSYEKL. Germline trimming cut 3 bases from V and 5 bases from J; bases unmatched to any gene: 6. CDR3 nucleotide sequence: TGCGCCAGCAGCCATGATAGCGGGAGGGGGGACGAGCAGTACTTC. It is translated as CASSHDSGRGDEQYF.

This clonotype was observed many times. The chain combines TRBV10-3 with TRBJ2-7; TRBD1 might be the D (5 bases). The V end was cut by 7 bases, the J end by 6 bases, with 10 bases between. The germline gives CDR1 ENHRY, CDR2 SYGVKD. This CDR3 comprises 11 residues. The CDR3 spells CAIKNTGEQYF. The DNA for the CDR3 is TGTGCCATCAAGAACACAGGCGAGCAGTACTTC.

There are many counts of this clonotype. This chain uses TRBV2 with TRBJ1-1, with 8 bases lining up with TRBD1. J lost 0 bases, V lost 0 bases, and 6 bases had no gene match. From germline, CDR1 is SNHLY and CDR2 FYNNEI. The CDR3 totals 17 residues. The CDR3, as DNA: TGTGCCAGCAGTGAAGCGCTTCCAGGGGGCTTGAACACTGAAGCTTTCTTT. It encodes CASSEALPGGLNTEAFF. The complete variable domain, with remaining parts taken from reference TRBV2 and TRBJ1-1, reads EPEVTQTPSHQVTQMGQEVILRCVPISNHLYFYWYRQILGQKVEFLVSFYNNEISEKSEIFDDQFSVERPDGSNFTLKIRSTKLEDSAMYFCASSEALPGGLNTEAFFGQGTRLTVV.

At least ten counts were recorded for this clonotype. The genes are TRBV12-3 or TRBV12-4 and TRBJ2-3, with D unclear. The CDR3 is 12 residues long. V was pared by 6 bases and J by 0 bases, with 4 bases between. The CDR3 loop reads CASRPSTDTQYF. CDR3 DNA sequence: TGTGCCAGCAGACCCAGCACAGATACGCAGTATTTT.

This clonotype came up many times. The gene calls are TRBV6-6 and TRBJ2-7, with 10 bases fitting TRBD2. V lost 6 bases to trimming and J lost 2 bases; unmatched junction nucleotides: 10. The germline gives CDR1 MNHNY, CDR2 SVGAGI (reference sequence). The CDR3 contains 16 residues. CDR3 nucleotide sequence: TGTGCCAGCAGACCCACATTAGCGGGAGGACCCTACGAGCAGTACTTC. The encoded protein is CASRPTLAGGPYEQYF.

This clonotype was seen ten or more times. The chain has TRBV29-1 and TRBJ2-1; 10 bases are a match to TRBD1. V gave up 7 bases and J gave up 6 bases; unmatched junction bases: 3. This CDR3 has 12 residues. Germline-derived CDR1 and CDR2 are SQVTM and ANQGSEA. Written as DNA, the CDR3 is TGCAGCGCCCGGACAGGGGGCAATGAGCAGTTCTTC. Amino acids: CSARTGGNEQFF.

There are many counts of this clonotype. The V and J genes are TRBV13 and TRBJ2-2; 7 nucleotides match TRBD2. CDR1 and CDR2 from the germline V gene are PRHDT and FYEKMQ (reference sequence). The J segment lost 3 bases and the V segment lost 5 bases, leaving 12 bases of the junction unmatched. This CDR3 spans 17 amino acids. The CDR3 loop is CASSRGPVAGHTGELFF. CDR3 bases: TGTGCCAGCAGCCGAGGTCCTGTAGCGGGTCACACCGGGGAGCTGTTTTTT.

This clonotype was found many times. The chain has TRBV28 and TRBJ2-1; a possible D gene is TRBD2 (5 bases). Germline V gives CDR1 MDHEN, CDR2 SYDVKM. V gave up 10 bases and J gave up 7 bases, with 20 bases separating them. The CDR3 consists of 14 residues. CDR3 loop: CATTPGGSGNEQFF. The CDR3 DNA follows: TGTGCCACCACCCCGGGCGGGTCGGGGAATGAGCAGTTCTTC.

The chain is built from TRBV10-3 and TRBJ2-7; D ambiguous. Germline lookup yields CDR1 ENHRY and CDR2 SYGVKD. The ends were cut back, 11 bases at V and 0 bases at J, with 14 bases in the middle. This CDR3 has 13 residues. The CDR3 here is CAQRRNNSYEQYF. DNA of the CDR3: TGTGCCCAGCGCAGGAACAACTCCTACGAGCAGTACTTC.

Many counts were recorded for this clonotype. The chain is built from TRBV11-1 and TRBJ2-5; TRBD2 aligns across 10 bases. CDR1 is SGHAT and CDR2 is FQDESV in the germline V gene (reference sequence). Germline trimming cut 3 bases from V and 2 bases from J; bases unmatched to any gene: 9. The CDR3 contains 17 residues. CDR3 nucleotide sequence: TGTGCCAGCAGCTTCCAGACACTAGCGGGAAGTCAAGAGACCCAGTACTTC. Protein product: CASSFQTLAGSQETQYF. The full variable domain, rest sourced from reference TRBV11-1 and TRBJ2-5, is EAEVAQSPRYKITEKSQAVAFWCDPISGHATLYWYRQILGQGPELLVQFQDESVVDDSQLPKDRFSAERLKGVDSTLKIQPAELGDSAMYLCASSFQTLAGSQETQYFGPGTRLLVL.

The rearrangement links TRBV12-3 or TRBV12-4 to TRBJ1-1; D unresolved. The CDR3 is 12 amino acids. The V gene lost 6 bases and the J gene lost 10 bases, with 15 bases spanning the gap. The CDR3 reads CASSRGFLRAFF. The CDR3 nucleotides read TGTGCCAGCAGCCGGGGTTTCCTCAGAGCTTTCTTT.

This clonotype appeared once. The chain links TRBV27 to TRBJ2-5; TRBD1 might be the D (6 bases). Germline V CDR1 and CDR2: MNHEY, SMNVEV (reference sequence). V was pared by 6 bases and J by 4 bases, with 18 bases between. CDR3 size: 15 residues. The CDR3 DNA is TGTGCCAGCAGCAAAACCAGAGGGGGTAGAGAGACCCAGTACTTC. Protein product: CASSKTRGGRETQYF.

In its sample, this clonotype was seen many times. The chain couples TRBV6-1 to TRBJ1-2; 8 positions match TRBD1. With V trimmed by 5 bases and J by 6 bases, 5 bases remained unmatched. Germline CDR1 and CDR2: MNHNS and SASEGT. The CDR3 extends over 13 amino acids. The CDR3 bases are TGTGCCAGCAGTCGGACAGGGCAGGATGGCTACACCTTC. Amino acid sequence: CASSRTGQDGYTF.

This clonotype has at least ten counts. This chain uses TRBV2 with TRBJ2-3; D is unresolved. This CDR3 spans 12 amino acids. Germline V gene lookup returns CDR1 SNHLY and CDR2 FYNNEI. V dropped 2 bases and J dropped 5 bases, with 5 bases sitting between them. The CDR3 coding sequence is TGTGCCAGCAGTGAATCCGGAGATACGCAGTATTTT. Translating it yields CASSESGDTQYF. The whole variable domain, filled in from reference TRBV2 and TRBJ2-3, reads EPEVTQTPSHQVTQMGQEVILRCVPISNHLYFYWYRQILGQKVEFLVSFYNNEISEKSEIFDDQFSVERPDGSNFTLKIRSTKLEDSAMYFCASSESGDTQYFGPGTRLTVL.

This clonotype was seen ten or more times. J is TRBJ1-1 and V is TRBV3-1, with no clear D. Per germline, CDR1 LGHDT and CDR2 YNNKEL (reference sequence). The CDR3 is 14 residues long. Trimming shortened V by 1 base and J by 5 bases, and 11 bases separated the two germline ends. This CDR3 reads CASSQVGGFTEAFF. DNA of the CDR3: TGTGCCAGCAGCCAAGTCGGAGGATTTACTGAAGCTTTCTTT.

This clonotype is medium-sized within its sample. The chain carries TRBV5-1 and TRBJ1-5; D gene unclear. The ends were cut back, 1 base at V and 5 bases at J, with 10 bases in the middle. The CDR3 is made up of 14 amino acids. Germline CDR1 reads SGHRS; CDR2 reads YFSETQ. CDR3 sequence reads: CASSLTGNDQPQHF. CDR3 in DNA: TGCGCCAGCAGCTTGACGGGCAACGATCAGCCCCAGCATTTT. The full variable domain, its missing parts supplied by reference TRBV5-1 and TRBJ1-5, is KAGVTQTPRYLIKTRGQQVTLSCSPISGHRSVSWYQQTPGQGLQFLFEYFSETQRNKGNFPGRFSGRQFSNSRSEMNVSTLELGDSALYLCASSLTGNDQPQHFGDGTRLSIL.

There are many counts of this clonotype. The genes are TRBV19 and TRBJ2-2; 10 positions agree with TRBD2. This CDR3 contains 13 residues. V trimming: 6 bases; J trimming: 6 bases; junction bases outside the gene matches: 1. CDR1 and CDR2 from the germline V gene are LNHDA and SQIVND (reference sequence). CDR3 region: CASRSGGAGELFF. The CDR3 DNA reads TGTGCCAGTAGGAGCGGGGGGGCCGGGGAGCTGTTTTTT.

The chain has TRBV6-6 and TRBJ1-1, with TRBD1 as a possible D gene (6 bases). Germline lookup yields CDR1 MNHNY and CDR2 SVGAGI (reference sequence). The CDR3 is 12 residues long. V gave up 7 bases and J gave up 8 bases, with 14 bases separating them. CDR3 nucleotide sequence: TGTGCCAGCAATCTAGGTGACAGGGAAGCTTTCTTT. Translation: CASNLGDREAFF.

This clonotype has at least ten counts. CDR3 DNA sequence: TGTGCCAGCAGAAGACAGATGGGTAGCACAGATACGCAGTATTTT. Residues: CASRRQMGSTDTQYF. The chain couples TRBV12-3 or TRBV12-4 to TRBJ2-3; the D gene is possibly TRBD1 (5 bases). The ends were cut back, 6 bases at V and 0 bases at J, with 13 bases in the middle. This CDR3 has 15 amino acids.

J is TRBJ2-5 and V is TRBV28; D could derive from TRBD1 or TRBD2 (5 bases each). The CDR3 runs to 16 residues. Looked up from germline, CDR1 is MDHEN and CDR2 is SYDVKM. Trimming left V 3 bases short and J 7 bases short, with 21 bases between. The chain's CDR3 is CASSFPPGTRTRTQYF. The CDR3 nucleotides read TGTGCCAGCAGTTTTCCCCCCGGGACGAGGACTCGGACCCAGTACTTC.

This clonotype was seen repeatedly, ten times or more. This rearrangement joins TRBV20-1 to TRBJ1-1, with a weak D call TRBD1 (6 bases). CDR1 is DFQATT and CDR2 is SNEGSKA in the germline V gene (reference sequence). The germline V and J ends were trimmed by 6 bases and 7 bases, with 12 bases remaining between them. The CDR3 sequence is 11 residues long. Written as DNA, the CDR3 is TGCAGTGCCAGCCGACAGGATGAAGCTTTCTTT. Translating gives CSASRQDEAFF.

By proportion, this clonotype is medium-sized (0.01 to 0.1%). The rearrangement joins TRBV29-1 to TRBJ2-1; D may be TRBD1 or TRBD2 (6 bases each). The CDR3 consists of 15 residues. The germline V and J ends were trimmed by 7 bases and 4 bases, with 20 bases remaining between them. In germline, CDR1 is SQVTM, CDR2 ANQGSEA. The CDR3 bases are TGCAGCGCTCCCGTTCCGGGGGCTGCATACAATGAGCAGTTCTTC. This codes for CSAPVPGAAYNEQFF.

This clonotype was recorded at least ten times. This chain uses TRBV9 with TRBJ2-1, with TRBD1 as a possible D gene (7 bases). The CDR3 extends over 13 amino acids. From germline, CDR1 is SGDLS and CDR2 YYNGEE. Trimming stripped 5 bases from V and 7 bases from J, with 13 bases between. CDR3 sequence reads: CASRGGQRNEQFF. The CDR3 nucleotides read TGTGCCAGCAGGGGGGGACAGAGAAATGAGCAGTTCTTC.

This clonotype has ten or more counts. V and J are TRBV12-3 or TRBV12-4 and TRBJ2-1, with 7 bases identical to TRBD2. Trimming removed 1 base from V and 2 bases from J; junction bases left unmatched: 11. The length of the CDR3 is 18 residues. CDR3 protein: CASSLVRSSGGTYNEQFF. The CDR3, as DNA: TGTGCCAGCAGTTTAGTAAGATCTAGCGGAGGGACCTACAATGAGCAGTTCTTC.

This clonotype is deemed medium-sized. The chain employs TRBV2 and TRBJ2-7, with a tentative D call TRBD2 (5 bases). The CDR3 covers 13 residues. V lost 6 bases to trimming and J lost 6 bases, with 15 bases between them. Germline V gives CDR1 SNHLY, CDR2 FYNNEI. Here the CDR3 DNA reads TGTGCCAGCAGGGATGGGAATAGCGTCGAGCAGTACTTC. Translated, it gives CASRDGNSVEQYF. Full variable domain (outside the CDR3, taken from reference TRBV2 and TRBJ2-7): EPEVTQTPSHQVTQMGQEVILRCVPISNHLYFYWYRQILGQKVEFLVSFYNNEISEKSEIFDDQFSVERPDGSNFTLKIRSTKLEDSAMYFCASRDGNSVEQYFGPGTRLTVT.

The CDR3 is CASRPTSAYNEQFF. As DNA, the CDR3 is TGTGCCAGCAGGCCCACTAGCGCGTACAATGAGCAGTTCTTC. V usage is TRBV28 and J usage is TRBJ2-1; 7 nucleotides match TRBD2. From germline, CDR1 is MDHEN and CDR2 SYDVKM. The CDR3 spans 14 residues. V trimming: 6 bases; J trimming: 4 bases; junction bases outside the gene matches: 6.